This TCR beta chain was observed in a study of shared clonotypes between healthy human individuals. Points from the study as a whole: Rarefaction curves obtained for sorted subsets showed sequencing incomplete despite large depth.

CDR1 is SGHTA, CDR2 FQGNSA, per germline. V lost 5 bases and J lost 7, with 18 bases in between. The CDR3 has 14 residues. Regarding this clone: Its antigen is not identified.

The assay used deep level. Generated by immunoSEQ multiplex PCR, the TCRdb table keeps only in-frame clones and is missing some. The sample shows more than 2,000,000 clones, about 92% of them seen only once. Healthy HIV-negative adults without recent acute infections or vaccinations served as donors. The CD4+ fraction was divided into a CD45RA+ naive subset and a CD45RA-negative memory subset. Material: naive CD4+ T cells from PBMCs. The subset: CD45RA+ positively selected. The rearrangement joins TRBV7-2 to TRBJ2-7; D is perhaps TRBD2 (6 bases). This receptor was obtained from a man younger than 35 in good health. Some clones in this sample may be carry-over from other donors' samples. The CDR3 DNA reads as TGTGCCAGCAGCACCGTCGGCGGGATTGGGGAGCAGTACTTC. It specifies CASSTVGGIGEQYF.